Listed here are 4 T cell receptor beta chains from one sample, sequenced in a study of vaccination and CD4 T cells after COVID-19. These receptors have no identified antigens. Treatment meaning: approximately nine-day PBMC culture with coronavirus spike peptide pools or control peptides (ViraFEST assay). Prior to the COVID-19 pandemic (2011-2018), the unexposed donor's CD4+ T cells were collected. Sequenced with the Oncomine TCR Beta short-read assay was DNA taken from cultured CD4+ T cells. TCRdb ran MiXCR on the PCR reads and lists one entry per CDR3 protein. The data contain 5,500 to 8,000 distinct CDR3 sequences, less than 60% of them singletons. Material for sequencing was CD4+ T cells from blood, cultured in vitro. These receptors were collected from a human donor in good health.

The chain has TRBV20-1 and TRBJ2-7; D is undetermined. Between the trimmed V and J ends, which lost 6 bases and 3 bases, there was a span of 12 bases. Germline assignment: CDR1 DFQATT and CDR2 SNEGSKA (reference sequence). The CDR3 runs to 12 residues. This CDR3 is CSAKTPNYEQYF. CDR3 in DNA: TGCAGTGCGAAAACACCGAACTACGAGCAGTACTTC.

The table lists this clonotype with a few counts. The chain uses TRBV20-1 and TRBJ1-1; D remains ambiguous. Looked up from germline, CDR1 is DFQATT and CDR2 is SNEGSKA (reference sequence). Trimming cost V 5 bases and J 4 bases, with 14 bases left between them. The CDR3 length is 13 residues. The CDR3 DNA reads TGCAGTGCTCAGAGGTCACTGGCCACTGAAGCTTTCTTT. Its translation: CSAQRSLATEAFF.

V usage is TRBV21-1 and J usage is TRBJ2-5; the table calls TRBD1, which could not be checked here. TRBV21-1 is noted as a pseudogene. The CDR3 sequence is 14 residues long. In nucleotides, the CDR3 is TGTGCCACCTTGGACCCTTTTCCCGGGGAGACCCAGTACTTC. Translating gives CATLDPFPGETQYF.

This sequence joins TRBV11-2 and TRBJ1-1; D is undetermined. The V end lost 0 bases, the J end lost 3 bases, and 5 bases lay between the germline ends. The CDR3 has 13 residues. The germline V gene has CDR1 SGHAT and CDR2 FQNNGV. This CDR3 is CASSLDRDTEAFF. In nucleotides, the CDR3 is TGTGCCAGCAGCTTAGATAGAGACACTGAAGCTTTCTTT.